This T cell receptor (beta chain) was obtained from a study of response to subunit inactivated influenza vaccine. General study points: Few additional T cells are recruited per seasonal influenza vaccination, authors suggested.

TCRdb fed the RT-PCR reads into MiXCR, producing one record per CDR3 protein. Of 280,000 or so distinct CDR3 sequences listed, about a fifth are singletons. Trimming removed 3 bases from V and 10 bases from J, with 20 bases in between. Germline CDR1 reads SGHDT; CDR2 reads YYEEEE. The CDR3 has 14 residues. A note on this clonotype: The antigen is not known.

The sequencing used PBMCs from blood, collected about 20 months after vaccination. This receptor was identified in a man aged 50-75 years who received an inactivated influenza vaccine. The chain joins TRBV5-6 to TRBJ2-7; TRBD2 might be the D (6 bases). DNA for the CDR3: TGTGCCAGCAGCTCCGGGACTTGGGGGACTGAACAGTACTTC. Its translation: CASSSGTWGTEQYF.